The T cell receptor (beta chain) described here comes from a study of T cell repertoires in cytomegalovirus infection. TCRdb redid the calling of the reads with MiXCR, one entry per CDR3 protein. The sample contains over 450,000 distinct CDR3 sequences, 10% to 12% of which appear only once. Trimming removed 2 bases from V and 2 bases from J, with 8 bases in between. The CDR3 consists of 14 residues. In germline, CDR1 is SGHVS, CDR2 FNYEAQ. This clonotype has a count of ten or more. The sequence was obtained from a human donor in good health (CMV status not recorded). Some clones in this sample may be carry-over from other donors' samples. The sample consisted of PBMCs. This chain links TRBV7-6 with TRBJ2-3; D is unresolved. The CDR3 spells CASSLMTSTDTQYF. CDR3 bases: TGTGCCAGCAGCTTAATGACTTCCACAGATACGCAGTATTTT.